The 16 T cell receptor beta chains presented below share a single source sample, sequenced in a study of CD8+CD57+ T cells in acquired aplastic anemia. TCR beta VDJ and CDR3 were profiled, and genomic DNA was the template. TCRdb analysed the reads with MiXCR anew, one entry per CDR3 protein. The sample yields approximately 180,000 distinct CDR3 sequences, approximately 48% seen once. Selection for sequencing was limited to patients who had shown CD8+CD57+ cell expansion by flow cytometry. The sample consisted of sorted CD4+, CD8+, or CD8+CD57+ T cells (not recorded which) from PBMCs. Receptor source: a human donor with aplastic anemia.

The chain carries TRBV3-1 and TRBJ2-5; D remains unclear. This CDR3 contains 16 residues. Germline CDR1 and CDR2: LGHDT and YNNKEL (reference sequence). The V gene lost 0 bases and the J gene lost 2 bases, with 13 bases spanning the gap. The CDR3 bases are TGTGCCAGCAGCCAAGAGGTGGACCCTCTACAAGAGACCCAGTACTTC. It specifies CASSQEVDPLQETQYF.

The table lists this clonotype with a few counts. The chain couples TRBV6-1 to TRBJ2-3; 10 positions match TRBD2. After removal of 6 bases from V and 2 bases from J, the junction contained 5 bases not matched to a gene. From germline, CDR1 is MNHNS and CDR2 SASEGT. The CDR3 has 15 amino acids. In DNA form, the CDR3 reads TGTGCCAGCAGGGAACTAGCGGGGACCACAGATACGCAGTATTTT. Residues: CASRELAGTTDTQYF.

Remarks on this clonotype: It is likely a read error, because the conserved phenylalanine at the end of the CDR3 is missing. V is TRBV12-3 or TRBV12-4 and J is TRBJ1-1; D remains ambiguous. This CDR3 region has 12 residues. This chain's CDR3 is CASGPLSTGAFS. The CDR3 bases are TGTGCCAGCGGTCCGTTAAGCACTGGAGCTTTCTCT.

In this sample, this clonotype turned up many times. The chain joins TRBV5-6 to TRBJ1-2; D call uncertain. The CDR3 covers 15 residues. The V gene's germline CDR1 is SGHDT and CDR2 YYEEEE. V was clipped by 6 bases and J by 1 base, with 16 bases between them. The CDR3 region has the DNA TGTGCCAGCATTATAGGGCAGTCTTTTAACTATGGCTACACCTTC. It translates to CASIIGQSFNYGYTF.

The J gene is TRBJ2-1, the V gene TRBV6-5, with 9 bases aligning to TRBD1. This CDR3 has 14 amino acids. With V trimmed by 2 bases and J by 10 bases, 6 bases remained unmatched. Per the germline V gene, CDR1 is MNHEY and CDR2 is SVGAGI. The CDR3 DNA reads as TGTGCCAGCAGTTACGTGGACAGGGGACCCGAGCAGTTCTTC. Protein: CASSYVDRGPEQFF.

The sample holds a few counts of this clonotype. The CDR3 protein is CASSLAGTRGTDTQYF. CDR3 coding DNA: TGTGCCAGCAGCTTAGCAGGGACTAGAGGCACAGATACGCAGTATTTT. The chain recombines TRBV7-2 with TRBJ2-3; 8 bases map to TRBD2. Germline V CDR1 and CDR2: SGHTA, FQGNSA. J was trimmed by 1 base and V by 0 bases; bases with no gene match: 3. The CDR3 runs to 16 residues.

The J gene is TRBJ2-1, the V gene TRBV9, with D uncertain. This CDR3 region has 11 residues. V gave up 1 base and J gave up 8 bases, with 4 bases separating them. The germline V gene has CDR1 SGDLS and CDR2 YYNGEE. CDR3 residues: CASSVSHEQFF. For the CDR3, the DNA is TGTGCCAGCAGCGTATCCCATGAGCAGTTCTTC.

This clonotype was found many times. V and J are TRBV19 and TRBJ1-6; D remains unclear. The CDR3 is 13 amino acids. V shed 5 bases and J shed 13 bases, with 15 bases lying between them. The V gene's germline CDR1 is LNHDA and CDR2 SQIVND (reference sequence). The CDR3 region has the DNA TGTGCCAGTAGTCACCGTGCCAGGAGCCCCCTCCACTTT. Encoded protein: CASSHRARSPLHF.

This clonotype has a count of ten or more. The chain uses TRBV12-3 or TRBV12-4 and TRBJ1-1; the D is unclear. This CDR3 has 15 amino acids. Between the trimmed V and J ends, which lost 10 bases and 0 bases, there was a span of 18 bases. CDR3 bases: TGTGCCATGCTTCGGCCGGGAACCATGAACACTGAAGCTTTCTTT. Translation: CAMLRPGTMNTEAFF.

Ten or more counts support this clonotype. The chain employs TRBV5-1 and TRBJ2-3; 14 bases fit TRBD2. With V trimmed by 3 bases and J by 5 bases, 5 bases remained unmatched. The CDR3 is made up of 16 amino acids. CDR1 is SGHRS and CDR2 is YFSETQ in the germline V gene. The DNA of the CDR3 is TGCGCCAGCAGCTCCCGACTAGCGGGGGGGCAAGATACGCAGTATTTT. Residues: CASSSRLAGGQDTQYF.

Ten or more counts support this clonotype. V gene TRBV24-1 combines with J gene TRBJ2-2, with TRBD1 as a possible D gene (5 bases). This CDR3 is 14 amino acids long. Germline V gene sequence: CDR1 KGHDR, CDR2 SFDVKD. Trimming took off 1 base at V and 5 bases at J, with 7 bases between the two ends. CDR3 in amino acids: CATSDFRGTGELFF. Written as DNA, the CDR3 is TGTGCCACCAGTGATTTTAGGGGAACCGGGGAGCTGTTTTTT.

There are many counts of this clonotype. The chain couples TRBV20-1 to TRBJ2-1; 7 bases align to TRBD2. Unmatched junction bases numbered 2, after V lost 1 base and J lost 2 bases. In germline, CDR1 is DFQATT, CDR2 SNEGSKA (reference sequence). This CDR3 has 14 residues. The CDR3 reads CSARGGGPYNEQFF. In DNA form, the CDR3 reads TGCAGTGCTAGAGGGGGGGGACCCTACAATGAGCAGTTCTTC.

The V call is TRBV13, the J call TRBJ2-3; D is undetermined. The germline V gene has CDR1 PRHDT and CDR2 FYEKMQ (reference sequence). This CDR3 contains 16 residues. Between the trimmed V and J ends, which lost 1 base and 0 bases, there was a span of 11 bases. The CDR3 here is CASSLAVRRSTDTQYF. The CDR3 bases are TGTGCCAGCAGCTTAGCGGTAAGGCGGAGCACAGATACGCAGTATTTT.

This clonotype showed up many times. This rearrangement joins TRBV19 to TRBJ1-1; D is undetermined. The CDR3 runs 14 residues. Trimming shortened V by 5 bases and J by 4 bases, and 14 bases separated the two germline ends. CDR1 and CDR2 from the germline V gene are LNHDA and SQIVND (reference sequence). This CDR3 reads CASSPYSGFTEAFF. CDR3 DNA: TGTGCCAGTAGTCCCTATAGCGGTTTCACTGAAGCTTTCTTT.

The chain has TRBV20-1 and TRBJ1-4; D unclear. The CDR3 totals 13 residues. V lost 1 base and J 3 bases, leaving 6 bases between the germline ends. Germline V lookup: CDR1 DFQATT, CDR2 SNEGSKA (reference sequence). CDR3 region: CSARGPANEKLFF. Here the CDR3 DNA reads TGCAGTGCTAGAGGCCCGGCTAATGAAAAACTGTTTTTT.

Notes on this clonotype: A read error is possible here, since a much larger clone lies one base away. This sequence joins TRBV13 and TRBJ2-3, with a tentative D call TRBD2 (6 bases). This CDR3 comprises 17 residues. Germline V gene lookup returns CDR1 PRHDT and CDR2 FYEKMQ (reference sequence). CDR3 residues: CGSSLSLPPGGTDTQYF. The CDR3 nucleotides are TGTGGCAGCAGCTTATCCTTACCTCCGGGGGGCACAGATACGCAGTATTTT.